This TCR beta chain came from a study of blood T cell repertoires in COVID-19. TCRdb's copy holds only in-frame clones and misses some; the assay was immunoSEQ multiplex PCR. The profile covers about 170,000 clones, with about 85% appearing a single time and roughly 1.2% taken by the ten largest. V shed 1 base and J shed 3 bases, with 13 bases lying between them. The CDR3 has 16 residues. Germline CDR1 and CDR2: SGHTA and FQGNSA. The gene calls are TRBV7-2 and TRBJ2-1, with a possible D match to TRBD2 (7 bases). Specimen: peripheral blood. The receptor was derived from a man in his 60s who had recovered from COVID-19. The CDR3 DNA reads TGTGCCAGCAGCTTAGAGGGCGGGGGCATCTACAATGAGCAGTTCTTC. Amino acids: CASSLEGGGIYNEQFF.